A selection of T cell receptor beta chains follows, all from one sample in a study of cytomegalovirus exposure and HLA in healthy donors. Profiled with immunoSEQ multiplex PCR; TCRdb holds only in-frame clones, not every one. The sample contains about 300,000 clones, roughly 89% of which appear only once. Source material: PBMCs. These receptors all stem from a man aged 35-49 years in good health and CMV-seropositive. CDR3s include the opening cysteine and the closing phenylalanine or tryptophan. The order of the fields is J gene, clone size, D gene, V gene, CDR3 DNA, CDR3 protein. The D gene is left open where the match is weak. Clone size is shown for a subset of rows, as once, few, many or a class of expanded clone.

TRBJ1-1,.,.,TRBV5-1,TGCGCCAGCAGCTTGGCAGGGCCTCATGAAGCTTTCTTT,CASSLAGPHEAFF
TRBJ2-7,.,TRBD1,TRBV19,TGTGCCAGTAGTGCGGGACAGGGGTCCTCCTACGAGCAGTACTTC,CASSAGQGSSYEQYF
TRBJ1-5,once,.,TRBV19,TGTGCCAGTACGGAGGGCCCCGTCCCCCAGCCCCAGCATTTT,CASTEGPVPQPQHF
TRBJ2-6,.,.,TRBV19,TGTGCCAGTAGTATAAGGTTGGGGCGCTCTGGGGCCAACGTCCTGACTTTC,CASSIRLGRSGANVLTF
TRBJ2-7,.,TRBD2,TRBV5-1,TGCGCCAGCAGCTGGGGGACTAGCGGGAGGGCCATGTTAGGCGGGGTCTACGAGCAGTACTTC,CASSWGTSGRAMLGGVYEQYF
TRBJ2-7,.,TRBD1,TRBV6-5,TGTGCCAGCAGCTCTCCGGGACAGGGGGCCTACGAGCAGTACTTC,CASSSPGQGAYEQYF
TRBJ2-1,.,TRBD2,TRBV19,TGTGCCAGTAGTCTAGCGGGAGGGACCTACAATGAGCAGTTCTTC,CASSLAGGTYNEQFF
TRBJ2-1,.,TRBD2,TRBV27,TGTGCCAGCAGACTCGCGGGAGTTGGAAATGAGCAGTTCTTC,CASRLAGVGNEQFF
TRBJ2-7,.,TRBD1,TRBV28,TGTGCCAGCAGCCCACAGACAGGGGAGTCCTACGAGCAGTACTTC,CASSPQTGESYEQYF
TRBJ2-1,.,.,TRBV4-3,TGCGCCAGCAGCCAAGCCCTAGCGCAGGTTGAGCAGTTCTTC,CASSQALAQVEQFF
TRBJ2-3,.,.,TRBV7-8,TGTGCCAGCAGCCCCGGGGTCGCGAGGGGCACAGATACGCAGTATTTT,CASSPGVARGTDTQYF
TRBJ1-3,.,.,TRBV7-9,TGTGCCAGCAGACTCGACAGGCCCCCTGGAAACACCATATATTTT,CASRLDRPPGNTIYF
TRBJ2-7,.,TRBD1,TRBV7-6,TGTGCCAGCAGCTTAGGACCGGGACAGAGAAACGAGCAGTACTTC,CASSLGPGQRNEQYF
TRBJ1-2,.,.,TRBV11-3,TGTGCCAGCAGTACCCCCTGGGGGCTTGGTGGCTACACCTTC,CASSTPWGLGGYTF
TRBJ2-1,.,TRBD2,TRBV11-2,TGTGCCAGCAGCTCCCTCCGGGGGGGAGCGGGAGGGGCAAGGCAGTTCTTC,CASSSLRGGAGGARQFF
TRBJ1-1,few,.,TRBV5-4,TGTGCCAGCAGCTTGCGCACTGAAGCTTTCTTT,CASSLRTEAFF
TRBJ1-1,.,TRBD1,TRBV10-3,TGTGCCATCAGGCGTGGACAGGGGGCAGACACTGAAGCTTTCTTT,CAIRRGQGADTEAFF
TRBJ1-4,.,.,TRBV27,TGTGCCAGCAGACCTCAGGTGCTTGGGGAAAAACTGTTTTTT,CASRPQVLGEKLFF
TRBJ2-1,.,.,TRBV5-1,TGCGCCAGCAGCCGAGAAAATGAGCAGTTCTTC,CASSRENEQFF
TRBJ2-7,few,.,TRBV6-5,TGTGCCAGCAGCCGAAACAGGGTCCGCTACGAGCAGTACTTC,CASSRNRVRYEQYF
TRBJ1-3,.,.,TRBV9,TGTGCCAGCAGCGTAGGGAGGGGTGGAAACACCATATATTTT,CASSVGRGGNTIYF
TRBJ2-7,.,TRBD1,TRBV28,TGTGCCAGCAGGCCTGGGACAGGGACCCCCTACGAGCAGTACTTC,CASRPGTGTPYEQYF
TRBJ2-5,.,TRBD1,TRBV7-9,TGTTCCAGCAGCGGGACAGGGGAGACCCAGTACTTC,CSSSGTGETQYF
TRBJ2-7,.,.,TRBV4-1,TGCGCCAGCAGCCAAGCCTTTTCTCGTTCGGGGAAACCCTACGAGCAGTACTTC,CASSQAFSRSGKPYEQYF
TRBJ2-3,few,TRBD2,TRBV6-4,TGTGCCAGCAGTGACTCGCCCGGGGGGACAGATACGCAGTATTTT,CASSDSPGGTDTQYF
TRBJ2-7,.,.,TRBV4-1,TGCGCCAGCAGCCAAGCCGGGACACTTGCCTACGAGCAGTACTTC,CASSQAGTLAYEQYF
TRBJ2-4,.,.,TRBV11-2,TGTGCCAGCAGCCCAAGGGGGTGGGCCAAAAACATTCAGTACTTC,CASSPRGWAKNIQYF
TRBJ2-7,.,.,TRBV6-5,TGTGCCAGCAGCCAGGACAATTACGAGCAGTACTTC,CASSQDNYEQYF
TRBJ2-3,.,TRBD2,TRBV2,TGTGCCAGCAGTGAATACGGGACTAGCCAGTATTTT,CASSEYGTSQYF
TRBJ2-2,.,.,TRBV5-1,TGCGCCAGCAGCTTACGCAGGGGAGACGGGGAGCTGTTTTTT,CASSLRRGDGELFF
TRBJ1-4,.,TRBD1,TRBV28,TGTGCCAGCAGTCCGACAGGGGGGTGGGAAAAACTGTTTTTT,CASSPTGGWEKLFF
TRBJ1-1,.,.,TRBV9,TGTGCCAGCAGCGTAGTTGGCAGTTCGAACACTGAAGCTTTCTTT,CASSVVGSSNTEAFF
TRBJ1-1,many,TRBD1,TRBV4-1,TGCGCCAGCAGCCAGCCTGTCTCCCGGGACAGAGAAGCTTTCTTT,CASSQPVSRDREAFF
TRBJ2-1,.,TRBD2,TRBV5-1,TGCGCCACCGCCGGGACTAGCGGGAGGAATGAGCAGTTCTTC,CATAGTSGRNEQFF
TRBJ2-5,.,TRBD2,TRBV7-2,TGTGCCAGCAGCTTAGATTATGGACTAGCGAATCACTTC,CASSLDYGLANHF
TRBJ2-3,.,.,TRBV19,TGTGCCAGTAGTATTTTTTCGCAGGTCACAGATACGCAGTATTTT,CASSIFSQVTDTQYF
TRBJ2-7,.,TRBD1,TRBV28,TGTGCCAGCAGGCGACAGGGGGACTACGAGCAGTACTTC,CASRRQGDYEQYF
TRBJ2-3,.,TRBD2,TRBV2,TGTGCCAGCAGGCGTCTAGCGGGAGAAGGAGATACGCAGTATTTT,CASRRLAGEGDTQYF
TRBJ1-1,.,.,TRBV11-2,TGTGCCAGCAGCTTAGATCTAGGGAACACTGAAGCTTTCTTT,CASSLDLGNTEAFF
TRBJ1-1,few,TRBD1,TRBV29-1,TGCAGCGTCGACAGGGGGAATTCTGAAGCTTTCTTT,CSVDRGNSEAFF
TRBJ2-7,medium-sized,TRBD1,TRBV6-5,TGTGCCAGCAGTTACGGGGACAGACAATACGAGCAGTACTTC,CASSYGDRQYEQYF
TRBJ1-1,.,.,TRBV12-5,TGTGCTAGTGGTTTGGACCCAGAGAACACTGAAGCTTTCTTT,CASGLDPENTEAFF
TRBJ2-7,.,TRBD2,TRBV5-4,TGTGCCAGCAGCTTGGTTGTAGCGGGAGCAAACGAGCAGTACTTC,CASSLVVAGANEQYF
TRBJ1-2,.,TRBD1,TRBV5-1,TGCGCCAGCAGCCCTGCCGACAGGGGGTACGTGAGTGGCTACACCTTC,CASSPADRGYVSGYTF
TRBJ2-1,.,TRBD2,TRBV7-3,TGTGCCAGCAGCTTAGGACTAGCGGGAGACAATGAGCAGTTCTTC,CASSLGLAGDNEQFF
TRBJ2-5,once,TRBD1,TRBV7-8,TGTGCCAGCGGGTGGGACAGGGGGGCGGAGACCCAGTACTTC,CASGWDRGAETQYF
TRBJ2-7,.,.,TRBV7-2,TGTGCCAGCTCATCTAGGCCGACTAGTAGCTACGAGCAGTACTTC,CASSSRPTSSYEQYF